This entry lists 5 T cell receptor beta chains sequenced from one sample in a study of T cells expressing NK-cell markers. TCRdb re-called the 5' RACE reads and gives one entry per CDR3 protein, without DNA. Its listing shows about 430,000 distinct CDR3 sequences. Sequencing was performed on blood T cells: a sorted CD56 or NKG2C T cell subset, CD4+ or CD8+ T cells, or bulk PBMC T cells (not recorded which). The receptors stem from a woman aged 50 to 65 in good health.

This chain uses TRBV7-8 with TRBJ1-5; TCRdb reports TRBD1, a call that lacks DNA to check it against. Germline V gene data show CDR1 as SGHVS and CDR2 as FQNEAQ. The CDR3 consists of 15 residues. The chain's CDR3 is CASSLGTGAGQPQHF. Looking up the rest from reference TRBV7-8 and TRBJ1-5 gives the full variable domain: GAGVSQSPRYKVAKRGQDVALRCDPISGHVSLFWYQQALGQGPEFLTYFQNEAQLDKSGLPSDRFFAERPEGSVSTLKIQRTQQEDSAVYLCASSLGTGAGQPQHFGDGTRLSIL.

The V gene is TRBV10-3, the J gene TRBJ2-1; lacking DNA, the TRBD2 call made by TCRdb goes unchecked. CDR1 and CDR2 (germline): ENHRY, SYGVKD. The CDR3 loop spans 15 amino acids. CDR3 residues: CAMRDPGLPSAEQFF.

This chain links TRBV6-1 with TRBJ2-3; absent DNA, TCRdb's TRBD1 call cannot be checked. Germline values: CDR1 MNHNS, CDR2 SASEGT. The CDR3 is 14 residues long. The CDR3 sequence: CASRTRGRGDTQYF.

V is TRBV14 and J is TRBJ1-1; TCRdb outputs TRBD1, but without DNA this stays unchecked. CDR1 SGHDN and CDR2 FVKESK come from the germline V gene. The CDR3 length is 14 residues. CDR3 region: CASSHTTGGTEAFF. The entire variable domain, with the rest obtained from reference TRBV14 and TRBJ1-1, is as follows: EAGVTQFPSHSVIEKGQTVTLRCDPISGHDNLYWYRRVMGKEIKFLLHFVKESKQDESGMPNNRFLAERTGGTYSTLKVQPAELEDSGVYFCASSHTTGGTEAFFGQGTRLTVV.

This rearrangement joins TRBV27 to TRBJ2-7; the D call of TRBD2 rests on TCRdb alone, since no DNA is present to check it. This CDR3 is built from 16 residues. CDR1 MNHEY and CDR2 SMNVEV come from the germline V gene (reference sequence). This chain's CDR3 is CASTQWGSGSLGEQYF.